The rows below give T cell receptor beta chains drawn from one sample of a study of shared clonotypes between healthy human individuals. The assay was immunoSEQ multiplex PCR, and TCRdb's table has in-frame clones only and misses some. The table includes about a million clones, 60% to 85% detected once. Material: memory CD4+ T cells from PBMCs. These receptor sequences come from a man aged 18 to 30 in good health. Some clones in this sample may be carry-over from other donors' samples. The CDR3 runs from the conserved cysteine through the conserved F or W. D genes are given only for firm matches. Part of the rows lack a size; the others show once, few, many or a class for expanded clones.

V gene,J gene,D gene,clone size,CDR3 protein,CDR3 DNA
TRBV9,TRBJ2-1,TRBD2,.,CASTYREGSNEQFF,TGTGCCAGCACCTATAGGGAGGGTTCGAATGAGCAGTTCTTC
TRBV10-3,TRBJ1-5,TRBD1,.,CAISESIGTGAQPQHF,TGTGCCATCAGTGAGTCGATAGGGACAGGGGCACAGCCCCAGCATTTT
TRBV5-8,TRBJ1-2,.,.,CASSLLGLEDGYTF,TGTGCCAGCAGCTTGCTAGGCCTCGAGGATGGCTACACCTTC
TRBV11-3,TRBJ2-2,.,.,CASSSLTGPSGELFF,TGTGCCAGCAGCTCCCTGACAGGCCCCTCGGGGGAGCTGTTTTTT
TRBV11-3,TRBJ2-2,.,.,CASSVSTGELFF,TGTGCCAGCAGCGTCAGTACCGGGGAGCTGTTTTTT
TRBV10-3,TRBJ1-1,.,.,CAAGIQGLTEAFF,TGTGCCGCCGGTATACAGGGCCTCACTGAAGCTTTCTTT
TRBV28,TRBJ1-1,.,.,CASSLRTGSTEAFF,TGTGCCAGCAGTTTACGCACAGGGAGCACTGAAGCTTTCTTT
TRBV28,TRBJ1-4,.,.,CASSLPAGPSEKLFF,TGTGCCAGCAGTTTACCGGCAGGGCCTAGTGAAAAACTGTTTTTT
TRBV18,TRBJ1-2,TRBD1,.,CASSPAQGALGYTF,TGTGCCAGCTCACCCGCACAGGGGGCGCTTGGCTACACCTTC
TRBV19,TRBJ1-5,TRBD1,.,CARVRDSSYSNQPQHF,TGTGCCAGGGTCCGGGACAGCTCATATAGCAATCAGCCCCAGCATTTT
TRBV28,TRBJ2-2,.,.,CASSLLGGNTGELFF,TGTGCCAGCAGTTTATTGGGGGGCAACACCGGGGAGCTGTTTTTT
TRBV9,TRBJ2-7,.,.,CASSVRSGVPYEQYF,TGTGCCAGCAGCGTAAGATCGGGAGTCCCCTACGAGCAGTACTTC
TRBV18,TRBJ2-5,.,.,CASRDLETQYF,TGTGCCAGCCGGGATTTGGAGACCCAGTACTTC
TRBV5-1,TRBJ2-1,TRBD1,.,CASTNGGTGLNEQFF,TGCGCCAGCACCAATGGAGGGACAGGTCTTAATGAGCAGTTCTTC
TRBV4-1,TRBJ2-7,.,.,CASSRSQNYEQYF,TGCGCCAGCAGCCGGAGCCAGAACTACGAGCAGTACTTC
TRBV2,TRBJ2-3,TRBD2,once,CASSGAGGGDTQYF,TGTGCCAGCAGTGGGGCGGGAGGAGGAGATACGCAGTATTTT
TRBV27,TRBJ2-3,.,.,CASSFLAWAGIGISTDTQYF,TGTGCCAGCAGTTTCCTCGCGTGGGCGGGAATAGGTATTAGCACAGATACGCAGTATTTT
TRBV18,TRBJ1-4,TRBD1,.,CASSRGTGGEEKLFF,TGTGCCAGCTCCCGCGGGACAGGGGGAGAAGAAAAACTGTTTTTT
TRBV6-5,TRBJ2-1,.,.,CASGVQGSYNEQFF,TGTGCCAGCGGGGTCCAGGGCTCCTACAATGAGCAGTTCTTC
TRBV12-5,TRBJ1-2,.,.,CASGLWPNYGYTF,TGTGCTAGTGGTTTGTGGCCAAACTATGGCTACACCTTC
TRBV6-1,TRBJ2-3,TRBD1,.,CASSVRQGRPDTQYF,TGTGCCAGCAGTGTCAGACAGGGGAGGCCAGATACGCAGTATTTT
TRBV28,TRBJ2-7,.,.,CASGRRYEQYF,TGTGCCAGCGGGCGACGATACGAGCAGTACTTC
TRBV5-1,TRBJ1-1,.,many,CASSWDHNTEAFF,TGCGCCAGCAGCTGGGACCACAACACTGAAGCTTTCTTT
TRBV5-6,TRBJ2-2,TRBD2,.,CASSLVTSGTTPRGELFF,TGTGCCAGCAGCTTGGTTACTAGCGGGACCACACCGCGTGGGGAGCTGTTTTTT
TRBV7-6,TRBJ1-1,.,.,CASSSYTGRSNTEAFF,TGTGCCAGCAGCTCTTATACGGGACGGAGCAACACTGAAGCTTTCTTT
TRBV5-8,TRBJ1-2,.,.,CASSFRTAIYGYTF,TGTGCCAGCAGCTTCCGGACGGCAATCTATGGCTACACCTTC
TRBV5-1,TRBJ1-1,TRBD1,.,CASSPGQGWDTEAFF,TGCGCCAGCAGCCCGGGACAGGGTTGGGACACTGAAGCTTTCTTT
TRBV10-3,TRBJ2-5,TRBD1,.,CAIRATGTGMETQYF,TGTGCCATCAGAGCCACCGGGACAGGGATGGAGACCCAGTACTTC
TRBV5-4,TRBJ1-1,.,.,CASSLEQMNTEAFF,TGTGCCAGCAGCTTGGAGCAGATGAACACTGAAGCTTTCTTT
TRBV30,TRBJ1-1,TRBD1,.,CAWRTGGRTEAFF,TGTGCCTGGAGGACAGGGGGGAGGACTGAAGCTTTCTTT
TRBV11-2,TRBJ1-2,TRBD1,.,CASSLVGTGSYGYTF,TGTGCCAGCAGCTTAGTGGGGACAGGATCCTATGGCTACACCTTC
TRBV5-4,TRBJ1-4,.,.,CASSLGAANEKLFF,TGTGCCAGCAGCTTGGGGGCCGCTAATGAAAAACTGTTTTTT
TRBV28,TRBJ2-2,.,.,CASTRGNGLKQTGELFF,TGTGCCAGCACTCGGGGGAATGGGCTTAAACAGACCGGGGAGCTGTTTTTT
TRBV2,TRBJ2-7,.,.,CASSVATLSYEQYF,TGTGCCAGCAGTGTAGCGACTCTTTCCTACGAGCAGTACTTC
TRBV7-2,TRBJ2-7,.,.,CASSLVGSQSYEQYF,TGTGCCAGCAGCTTAGTTGGGTCACAGTCCTACGAGCAGTACTTC
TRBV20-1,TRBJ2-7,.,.,CSAEQSGAQYF,TGCAGTGCTGAGCAGTCCGGGGCTCAGTACTTC
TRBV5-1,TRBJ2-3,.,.,CASSLAPVYGNTDTQYF,TGCGCCAGCAGCTTGGCCCCGGTGTACGGAAACACAGATACGCAGTATTTT
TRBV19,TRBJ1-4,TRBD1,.,CATRGPPNEKLFF,TGTGCCACCAGGGGGCCCCCGAATGAAAAACTGTTTTTT
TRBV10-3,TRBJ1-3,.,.,CAISDYGNTIYF,TGTGCCATCAGTGATTACGGAAACACCATATATTTT
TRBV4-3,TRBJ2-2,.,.,CASSQEGGNTGELFF,TGCGCCAGCAGCCAAGAGGGGGGGAACACCGGGGAGCTGTTTTTT
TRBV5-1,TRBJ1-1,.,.,CASHLGWGNTEAFF,TGCGCCAGCCACTTGGGGTGGGGGAACACTGAAGCTTTCTTT
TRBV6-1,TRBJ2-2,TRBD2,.,CASSETAGDPTGELFF,TGTGCCAGCAGTGAAACGGCGGGAGACCCAACCGGGGAGCTGTTTTTT
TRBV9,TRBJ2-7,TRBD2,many,CASSPGLAGGWYEQYF,TGTGCCAGCAGCCCGGGACTAGCGGGAGGTTGGTACGAGCAGTACTTC
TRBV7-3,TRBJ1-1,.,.,CASSLSPTVSEAFF,TGTGCCAGCAGCTTATCACCGACAGTCTCTGAAGCTTTCTTT
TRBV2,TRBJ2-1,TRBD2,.,CASRTIAGEWNEQFF,TGTGCCAGCAGGACAATAGCGGGAGAATGGAATGAGCAGTTCTTC
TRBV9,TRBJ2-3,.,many,CASSVARSPDTQYF,TGTGCCAGCAGCGTAGCTAGGTCCCCAGATACGCAGTATTTT